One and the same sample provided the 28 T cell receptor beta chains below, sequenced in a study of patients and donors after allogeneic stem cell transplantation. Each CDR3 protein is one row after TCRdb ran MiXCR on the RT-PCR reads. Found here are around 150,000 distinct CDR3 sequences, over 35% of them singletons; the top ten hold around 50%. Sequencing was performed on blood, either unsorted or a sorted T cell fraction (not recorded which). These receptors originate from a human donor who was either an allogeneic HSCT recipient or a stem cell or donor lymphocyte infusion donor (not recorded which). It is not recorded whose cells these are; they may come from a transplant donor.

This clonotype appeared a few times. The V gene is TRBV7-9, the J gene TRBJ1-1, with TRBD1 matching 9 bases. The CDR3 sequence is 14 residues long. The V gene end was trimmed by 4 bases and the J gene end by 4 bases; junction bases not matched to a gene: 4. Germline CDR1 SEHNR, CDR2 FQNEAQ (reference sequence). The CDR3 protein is CASSSTGGGTEAFF. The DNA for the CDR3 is TGTGCCAGCAGCTCGACAGGGGGAGGCACTGAAGCTTTCTTT. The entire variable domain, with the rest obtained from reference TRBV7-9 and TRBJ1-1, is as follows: DTGVSQNPRHKITKRGQNVTFRCDPISEHNRLYWYRQTLGQGPEFLTYFQNEAQLEKSRLLSDRFSAERPKGSFSTLEIQRTEQGDSAMYLCASSSTGGGTEAFFGQGTRLTVV.

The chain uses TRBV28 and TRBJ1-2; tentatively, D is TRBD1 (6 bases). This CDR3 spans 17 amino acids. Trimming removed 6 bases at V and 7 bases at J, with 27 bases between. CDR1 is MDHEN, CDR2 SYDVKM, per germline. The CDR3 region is CASSEEGGFAVLCGYTF. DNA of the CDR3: TGTGCCAGCAGCGAAGAAGGGGGATTCGCAGTTCTTTGTGGCTACACCTTC.

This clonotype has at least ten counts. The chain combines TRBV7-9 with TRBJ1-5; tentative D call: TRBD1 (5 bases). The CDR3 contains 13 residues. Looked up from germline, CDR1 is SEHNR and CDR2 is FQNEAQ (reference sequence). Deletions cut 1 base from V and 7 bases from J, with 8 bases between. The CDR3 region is CASSLEQAQPQHF. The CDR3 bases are TGTGCCAGCAGCTTAGAACAGGCGCAGCCCCAGCATTTT.

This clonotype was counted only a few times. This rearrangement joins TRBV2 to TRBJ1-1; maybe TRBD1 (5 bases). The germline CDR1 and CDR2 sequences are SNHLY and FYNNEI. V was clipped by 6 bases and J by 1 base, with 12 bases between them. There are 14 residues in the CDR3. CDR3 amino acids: CASSGGRANTEAFF. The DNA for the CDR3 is TGTGCCAGCAGCGGGGGACGAGCGAACACTGAAGCTTTCTTT. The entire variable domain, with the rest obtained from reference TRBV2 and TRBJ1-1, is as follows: EPEVTQTPSHQVTQMGQEVILRCVPISNHLYFYWYRQILGQKVEFLVSFYNNEISEKSEIFDDQFSVERPDGSNFTLKIRSTKLEDSAMYFCASSGGRANTEAFFGQGTRLTVV.

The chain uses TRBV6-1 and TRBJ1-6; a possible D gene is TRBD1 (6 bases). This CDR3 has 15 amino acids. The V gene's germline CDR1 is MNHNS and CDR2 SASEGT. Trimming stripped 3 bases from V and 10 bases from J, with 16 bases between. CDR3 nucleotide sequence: TGTGCCAGCAGTGATTGGGGGGCCGACTACTCACCCCTCCACTTT. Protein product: CASSDWGADYSPLHF.

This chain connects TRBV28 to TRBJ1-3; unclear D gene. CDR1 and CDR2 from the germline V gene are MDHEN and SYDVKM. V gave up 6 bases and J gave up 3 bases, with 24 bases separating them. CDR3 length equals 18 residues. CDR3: CASRSPLFGTEGGNTIYF. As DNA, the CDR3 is TGTGCCAGCAGGAGCCCCCTCTTTGGTACCGAAGGTGGAAACACCATATATTTT.

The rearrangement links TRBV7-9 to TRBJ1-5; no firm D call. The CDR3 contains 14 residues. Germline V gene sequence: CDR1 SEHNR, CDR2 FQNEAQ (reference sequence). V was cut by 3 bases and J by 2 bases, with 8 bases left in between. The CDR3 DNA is TGTGCCAGCAGCTTCGGCCGGGGCAATCAGCCCCAGCATTTT. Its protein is CASSFGRGNQPQHF.

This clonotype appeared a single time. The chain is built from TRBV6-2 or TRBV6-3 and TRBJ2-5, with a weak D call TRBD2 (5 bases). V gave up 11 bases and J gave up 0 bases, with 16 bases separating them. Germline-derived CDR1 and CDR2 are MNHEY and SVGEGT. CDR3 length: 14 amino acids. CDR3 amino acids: CASTGAVDQETQYF. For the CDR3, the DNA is TGTGCCTCCACCGGAGCGGTTGACCAAGAGACCCAGTACTTC.

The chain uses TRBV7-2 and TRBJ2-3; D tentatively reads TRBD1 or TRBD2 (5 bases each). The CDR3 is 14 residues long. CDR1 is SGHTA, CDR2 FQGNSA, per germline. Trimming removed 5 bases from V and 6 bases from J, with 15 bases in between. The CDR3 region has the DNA TGTGCCAGCAGCCAAACAACGGGGCCTGATACGCAGTATTTT. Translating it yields CASSQTTGPDTQYF.

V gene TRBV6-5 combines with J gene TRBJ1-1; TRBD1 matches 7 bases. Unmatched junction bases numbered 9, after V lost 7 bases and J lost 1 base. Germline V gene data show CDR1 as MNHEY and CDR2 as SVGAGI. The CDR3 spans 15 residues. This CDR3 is CASTSDGTENTEAFF. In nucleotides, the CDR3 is TGTGCCAGCACCTCCGACGGGACAGAGAACACTGAAGCTTTCTTT.

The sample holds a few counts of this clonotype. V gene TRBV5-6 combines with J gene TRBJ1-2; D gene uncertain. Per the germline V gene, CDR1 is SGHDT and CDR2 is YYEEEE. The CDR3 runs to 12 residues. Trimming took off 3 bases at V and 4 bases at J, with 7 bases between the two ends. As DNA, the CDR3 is TGTGCCAGCAGCTACCAGTCCTATGGCTACACCTTC. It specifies CASSYQSYGYTF. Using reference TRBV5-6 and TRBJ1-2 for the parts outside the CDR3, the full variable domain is DAGVTQSPTHLIKTRGQQVTLRCSPKSGHDTVSWYQQALGQGPQFIFQYYEEEERQRGNFPDRFSGHQFPNYSSELNVNALLLGDSALYLCASSYQSYGYTFGSGTRLTVV.

In nucleotides, the CDR3 is TGTGCCAGCAGTCAGACCCAGGGATTAGCCAAAAACATTCAGTACTTC. Translated: CASSQTQGLAKNIQYF. The chain uses TRBV28 and TRBJ2-4, with a possible D match to TRBD1 (5 bases). This CDR3 is 16 amino acids long. Trimming shortened V by 5 bases and J by 0 bases, and 14 bases separated the two germline ends. Germline CDR1 MDHEN, CDR2 SYDVKM.

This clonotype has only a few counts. Here the CDR3 DNA reads TGTGCCAGCAAGAGGTCCACCAACACCGGGGAGCTGTTTTTT. This sequence encodes CASKRSTNTGELFF. J is TRBJ2-2 and V is TRBV9, with D unresolved. This CDR3 comprises 14 residues. Germline-derived CDR1 and CDR2 are SGDLS and YYNGEE. Trimming left V 6 bases short and J 2 bases short, with 11 bases between.

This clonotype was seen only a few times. CDR3 sequence (DNA): TGTGCCAGCAGCTATTCTTGGGGCTACACCTTC. It encodes CASSYSWGYTF. This chain links TRBV28 with TRBJ1-2, with D unresolved. The CDR3 runs to 11 residues. Germline V gives CDR1 MDHEN, CDR2 SYDVKM. V lost 6 bases and J lost 8, with 10 bases in between.

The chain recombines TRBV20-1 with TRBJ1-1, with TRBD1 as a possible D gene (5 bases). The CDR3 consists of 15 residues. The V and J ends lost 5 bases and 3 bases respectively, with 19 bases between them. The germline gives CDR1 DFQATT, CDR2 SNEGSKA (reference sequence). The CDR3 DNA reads TGCAGTGCTGCTACCAGAGGGGATTTCGACACTGAAGCTTTCTTT. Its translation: CSAATRGDFDTEAFF.

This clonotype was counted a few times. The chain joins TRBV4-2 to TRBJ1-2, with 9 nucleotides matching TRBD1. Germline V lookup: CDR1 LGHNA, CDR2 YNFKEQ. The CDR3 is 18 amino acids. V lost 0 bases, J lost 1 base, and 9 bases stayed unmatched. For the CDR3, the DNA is TGTGCCAGCAGCCAAGATCCGGGACAGGGAACCTTTAACTATGGCTACACCTTC. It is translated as CASSQDPGQGTFNYGYTF.

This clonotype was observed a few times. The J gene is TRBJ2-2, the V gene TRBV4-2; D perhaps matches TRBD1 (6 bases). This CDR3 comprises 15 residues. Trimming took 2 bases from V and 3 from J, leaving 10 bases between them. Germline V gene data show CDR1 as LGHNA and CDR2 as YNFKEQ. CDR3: CASSQLGADTGELFF. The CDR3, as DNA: TGTGCCAGCAGCCAATTGGGGGCGGACACCGGGGAGCTGTTTTTT.

CDR3 loop: CASTTGPNGYTF. The CDR3 DNA follows: TGTGCCAGTACGACAGGTCCAAATGGCTACACCTTC. The chain couples TRBV2 to TRBJ1-2; tentative D call: TRBD1 (6 bases). The CDR3 has 12 amino acids. The V end was cut by 9 bases, the J end by 6 bases, with 14 bases between. Per the germline V gene, CDR1 is SNHLY and CDR2 is FYNNEI.

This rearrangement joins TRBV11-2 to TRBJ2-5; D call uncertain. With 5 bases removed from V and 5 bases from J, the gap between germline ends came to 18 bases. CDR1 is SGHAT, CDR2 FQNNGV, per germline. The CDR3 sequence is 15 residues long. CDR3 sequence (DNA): TGTGCCAGCAGCCAATCCCGTCCCGATGGGGAGACCCAGTACTTC. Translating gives CASSQSRPDGETQYF.

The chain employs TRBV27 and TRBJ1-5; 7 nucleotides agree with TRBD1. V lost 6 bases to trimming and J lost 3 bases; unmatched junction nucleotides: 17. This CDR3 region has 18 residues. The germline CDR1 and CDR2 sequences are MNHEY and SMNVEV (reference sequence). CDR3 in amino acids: CASSARGRGLLFNQPQHF. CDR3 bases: TGTGCCAGCAGCGCAAGGGGGCGCGGACTCCTTTTCAATCAGCCCCAGCATTTT.

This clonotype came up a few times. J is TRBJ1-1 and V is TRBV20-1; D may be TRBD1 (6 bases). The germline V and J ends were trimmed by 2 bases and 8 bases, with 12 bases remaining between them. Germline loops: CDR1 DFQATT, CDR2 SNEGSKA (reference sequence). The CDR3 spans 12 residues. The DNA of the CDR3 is TGCAGTGCTAGACCGGGACAAAAAGAAGCTTTCTTT. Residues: CSARPGQKEAFF.

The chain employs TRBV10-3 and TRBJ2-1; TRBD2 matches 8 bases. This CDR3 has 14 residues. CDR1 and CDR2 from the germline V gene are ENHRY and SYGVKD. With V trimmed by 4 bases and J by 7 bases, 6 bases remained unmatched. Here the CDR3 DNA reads TGTGCCATCAGTGGAGAGCGGGGGCGGAATGAGCAGTTCTTC. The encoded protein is CAISGERGRNEQFF.

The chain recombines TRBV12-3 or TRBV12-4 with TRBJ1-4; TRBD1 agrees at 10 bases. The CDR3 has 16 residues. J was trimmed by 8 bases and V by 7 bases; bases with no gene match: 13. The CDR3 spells CASTRFVTGGEEKLFF. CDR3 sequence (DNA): TGTGCCAGCACCCGATTCGTGACAGGGGGCGAGGAAAAACTGTTTTTT.

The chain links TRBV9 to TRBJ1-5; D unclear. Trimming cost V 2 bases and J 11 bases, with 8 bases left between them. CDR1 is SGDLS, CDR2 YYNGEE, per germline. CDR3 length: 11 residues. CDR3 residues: CASSVGGAQHF. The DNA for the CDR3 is TGTGCCAGCAGCGTGGGTGGAGCCCAGCATTTT. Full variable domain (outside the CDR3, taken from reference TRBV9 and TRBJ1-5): DSGVTQTPKHLITATGQRVTLRCSPRSGDLSVYWYQQSLDQGLQFLIQYYNGEERAKGNILERFSAQQFPDLHSELNLSSLELGDSALYFCASSVGGAQHFGDGTRLSIL.

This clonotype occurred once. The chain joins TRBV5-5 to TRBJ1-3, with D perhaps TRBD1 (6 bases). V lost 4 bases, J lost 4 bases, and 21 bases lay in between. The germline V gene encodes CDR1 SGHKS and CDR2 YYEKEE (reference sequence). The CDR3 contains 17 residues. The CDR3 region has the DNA TGTGCCAGCAGCACGACAGGATCTAGGACGAGAGGAAACACCATATATTTT. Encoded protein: CASSTTGSRTRGNTIYF.

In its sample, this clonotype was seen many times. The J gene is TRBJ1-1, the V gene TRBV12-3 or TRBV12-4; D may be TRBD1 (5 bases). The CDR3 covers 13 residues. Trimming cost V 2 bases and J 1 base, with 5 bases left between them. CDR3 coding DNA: TGTGCCAGCAGTTTAAGGGGGAACACTGAAGCTTTCTTT. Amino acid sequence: CASSLRGNTEAFF.

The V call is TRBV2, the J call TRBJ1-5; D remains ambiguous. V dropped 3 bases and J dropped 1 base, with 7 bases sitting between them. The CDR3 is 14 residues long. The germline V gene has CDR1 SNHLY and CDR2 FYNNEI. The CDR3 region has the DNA TGTGCCAGCAGTGATGGCCGAAGCAATCAGCCCCAGCATTTT. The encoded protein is CASSDGRSNQPQHF.

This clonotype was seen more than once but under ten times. CDR3 bases: TGTGCCAGCACCTCGGGACAGCTTGGATTAGGTGGCTACACCTTC. This translates into CASTSGQLGLGGYTF. The chain recombines TRBV7-9 with TRBJ1-2; 7 bases map to TRBD1. There are 15 residues in the CDR3. Germline CDR1 and CDR2: SEHNR and FQNEAQ (reference sequence). Germline trimming cut 7 bases from V and 7 bases from J; bases unmatched to any gene: 15.